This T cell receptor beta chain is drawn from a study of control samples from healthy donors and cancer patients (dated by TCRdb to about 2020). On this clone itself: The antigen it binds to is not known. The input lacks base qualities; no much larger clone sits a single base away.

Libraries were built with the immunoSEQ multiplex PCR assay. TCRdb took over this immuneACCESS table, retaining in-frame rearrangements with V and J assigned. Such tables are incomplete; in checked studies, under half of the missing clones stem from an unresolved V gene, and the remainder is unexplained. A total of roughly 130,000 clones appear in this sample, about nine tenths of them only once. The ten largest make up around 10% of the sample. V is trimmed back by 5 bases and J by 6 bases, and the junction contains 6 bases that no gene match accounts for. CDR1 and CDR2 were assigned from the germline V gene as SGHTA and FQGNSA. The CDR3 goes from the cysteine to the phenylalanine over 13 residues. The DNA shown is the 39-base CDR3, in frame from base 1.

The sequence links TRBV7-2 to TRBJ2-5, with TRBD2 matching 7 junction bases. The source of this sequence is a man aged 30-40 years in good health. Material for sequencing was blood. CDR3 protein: CASSASGAQTQYF. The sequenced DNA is TGTGCCAGCAGCGCCAGCGGGGCGCAGACCCAGTACTTC.